These 22 T cell receptor beta chains were all obtained from the same sample, sequenced in a study of blood T cell repertoires in COVID-19 (dated by TCRdb to the early 2020s). The receptor library was made with the immunoSEQ multiplex PCR assay. The clones in this table, taken by TCRdb from immuneACCESS, are in-frame only. Not every clone is retained; where verified, under half of the shortfall comes from an unresolved V gene, and the cause of the rest is unknown. The sample includes 13,000 to 15,000 clones, with approximately 88% observed a single time. In total, the top ten clones hold 2.4% of the sample. Sequencing used peripheral blood. These receptors came from a woman in her 70s in a cohort sampled during active or convalescent COVID-19.

The chain links TRBV7-2 to TRBJ1-1; 7 bases fit TRBD1. Germline-derived CDR1 and CDR2 are SGHTA and FQGNSA. The ends lost 4 bases at V and 1 base at J; junction bases unmatched: 3. This CDR3 has 14 residues. CDR3 loop: CASSWGTANTEAFF. DNA for the CDR3: TGTGCCAGCAGCTGGGGGACAGCGAACACTGAAGCTTTCTTT.

The chain recombines TRBV18 with TRBJ2-1, with TRBD2 identical over 9 bases. The CDR3 is 16 amino acids. Germline V gene lookup returns CDR1 KGHSH and CDR2 LQKENI. The V segment lost 4 bases and the J segment 6 bases; nucleotides outside the gene matches: 10. CDR3 nucleotide sequence: TGTGCCAGCTCACAGGTTAGCGGGGGCCTAGGCAATGAGCAGTTCTTC. It translates to CASSQVSGGLGNEQFF. The whole variable domain, filled in from reference TRBV18 and TRBJ2-1, reads NAGVMQNPRHLVRRRGQEARLRCSPMKGHSHVYWYRQLPEEGLKFMVYLQKENIIDESGMPKERFSAEFPKEGPSILRIQQVVRGDSAAYFCASSQVSGGLGNEQFFGPGTRLTVL.

J is TRBJ1-4 and V is TRBV30; 7 bases are shared with TRBD1. Per germline, CDR1 GTSNPN and CDR2 SVGIG (reference sequence). The V segment lost 0 bases and the J segment 8 bases; nucleotides outside the gene matches: 9. The CDR3 has 15 residues. The CDR3 protein is CAWSVGTVGREKLFF. In DNA form, the CDR3 reads TGTGCCTGGAGTGTAGGGACAGTGGGCCGAGAAAAACTGTTTTTT.

The chain couples TRBV7-2 to TRBJ1-2; D is possibly TRBD1 (6 bases). The CDR3 spans 16 residues. The V end was cut by 2 bases, the J end by 5 bases, with 18 bases between. From germline, CDR1 is SGHTA and CDR2 FQGNSA. CDR3 in amino acids: CASSLTSGGVQYGYTF. The CDR3 bases are TGTGCCAGCAGCTTAACTTCGGGGGGCGTCCAATATGGCTACACCTTC.

The V call is TRBV4-1, the J call TRBJ1-1; D not resolved. Trimming stripped 3 bases from V and 7 bases from J, with 6 bases between. Germline CDR1 MGHRA, CDR2 YSYEKL. This CDR3 is 11 amino acids long. Here the CDR3 reads CASSQRREAFF. The CDR3, as DNA: TGCGCCAGCAGCCAGCGGCGTGAAGCTTTCTTT.

This clone was observed a handful of times. This chain connects TRBV5-5 to TRBJ1-5; TRBD1 agrees at 9 bases. CDR1 and CDR2 from the germline V gene are SGHKS and YYEKEE (reference sequence). V shed 4 bases and J 10 bases; nucleotides not matched to a gene: 6. CDR3 length equals 13 residues. The CDR3 here is CASSRDRDDPQHF. DNA of the CDR3: TGTGCCAGCAGCCGGGACAGGGACGATCCCCAGCATTTT.

The chain uses TRBV7-6 and TRBJ1-1, with a tentative D call TRBD1 (5 bases). Germline V CDR1 and CDR2: SGHVS, FNYEAQ. The CDR3 totals 15 residues. Trimming left V 1 base short and J 1 base short, with 10 bases between. CDR3 DNA: TGTGCCAGCAGCTTAGGTGGCAGGGCGAACACTGAAGCTTTCTTT. Protein: CASSLGGRANTEAFF.

Points on this clone: The junction shows a germline mismatch at one end, possibly a read error. The rearrangement uses TRBV7-9 and TRBJ2-3; 12 bases agree with TRBD2. This CDR3 is built from 15 residues. From germline, CDR1 is SEHNR and CDR2 FQNEAQ (reference sequence). CDR3 in DNA: TGTGCCAGCAGCCTAGCGGGGGGGAGCACAGATACGCAGTATTTT. This translates into CASSLAGGSTDTQYF. The whole variable domain, remainder taken from reference TRBV7-9 and TRBJ2-3, is DTGVSQNPRHKITKRGQNVTFRCDPISEHNRLYWYRQTLGQGPEFLTYFQNEAQLEKSRLLSDRFSAERPKGSFSTLEIQRTEQGDSAMYLCASSLAGGSTDTQYFGPGTRLTVL.

The chain uses TRBV18 and TRBJ1-4, with D perhaps matching TRBD1 (5 bases). The CDR3 runs 16 residues. Germline V gives CDR1 KGHSH, CDR2 LQKENI. The V end was cut by 1 base, the J end by 2 bases, with 11 bases between. The CDR3 here is CASSPRAKGTNEKLFF. CDR3 sequence (DNA): TGTGCCAGCTCACCACGAGCCAAGGGGACTAATGAAAAACTGTTTTTT. Filled out from reference TRBV18 and TRBJ1-4, the complete variable domain reads NAGVMQNPRHLVRRRGQEARLRCSPMKGHSHVYWYRQLPEEGLKFMVYLQKENIIDESGMPKERFSAEFPKEGPSILRIQQVVRGDSAAYFCASSPRAKGTNEKLFFGSGTQLSVL.

The chain joins TRBV4-3 to TRBJ1-6; 10 positions agree with TRBD1. After removal of 0 bases from V and 8 bases from J, the junction contained 4 bases not matched to a gene. This CDR3 is 16 amino acids long. From germline, CDR1 is LGHNA and CDR2 YSLEER. The CDR3 DNA follows: TGCGCCAGCAGCCAAGAGAGGGACAGGGGTTATTCACCCCTCCACTTT. Amino acids: CASSQERDRGYSPLHF.

The J gene is TRBJ1-6, the V gene TRBV28; D gene uncertain. V lost 4 bases and J 8 bases, leaving 9 bases between the germline ends. Germline values: CDR1 MDHEN, CDR2 SYDVKM. The CDR3 has 13 residues. CDR3 sequence (DNA): TGTGCCAGCAGTTACGCGATCGATTCACCCCTCCACTTT. Its translation is CASSYAIDSPLHF. The complete variable domain, with remaining parts taken from reference TRBV28 and TRBJ1-6, reads DVKVTQSSRYLVKRTGEKVFLECVQDMDHENMFWYRQDPGLGLRLIYFSYDVKMKEKGDIPEGYSVSREKKERFSLILESASTNQTSMYLCASSYAIDSPLHFGNGTRLTVT.

V usage is TRBV4-3 and J usage is TRBJ2-6; D gene unclear. Germline V gives CDR1 LGHNA, CDR2 YSLEER. Trimming removed 0 bases at V and 0 bases at J, with 6 bases between. This CDR3 is 16 amino acids long. CDR3 sequence: CASSQEFVSGANVLTF. Here the CDR3 DNA reads TGCGCCAGCAGCCAAGAGTTCGTCTCTGGGGCCAACGTCCTGACTTTC.

This sequence joins TRBV28 and TRBJ2-3; 7 bases agree with TRBD2. This CDR3 contains 17 residues. V shed 8 bases, J shed 2 bases, and the junction held 16 bases outside the gene matches. The germline V gene encodes CDR1 MDHEN and CDR2 SYDVKM. The CDR3 DNA follows: TGTGCCAGCGGTTCGGCCCTCCTGGGGGGGAACACAGATACGCAGTATTTT. Encoded protein: CASGSALLGGNTDTQYF.

The V call is TRBV10-1, the J call TRBJ2-7; D gene ambiguous. The CDR3 length is 14 residues. Trimming pared 8 bases from V and 2 bases from J, leaving 16 bases between. The germline gives CDR1 WNHNN, CDR2 SYGVQD (reference sequence). CDR3 sequence (DNA): TGCGCCAGCCTCCGGCCCCCAGGCACCTACGAGCAGTACTTC. Encoded protein: CASLRPPGTYEQYF.

V usage is TRBV18 and J usage is TRBJ2-7; a possible D gene is TRBD2 (7 bases). The V end was cut by 6 bases, the J end by 4 bases, with 16 bases between. The CDR3 is made up of 14 amino acids. Germline CDR1 is KGHSH and CDR2 is LQKENI. CDR3 amino acids: CASSGRYRVYEQYF. CDR3 bases: TGTGCCAGCTCCGGGAGGTACAGGGTTTACGAGCAGTACTTC. Combining the CDR3 with reference TRBV18 and TRBJ2-7 gives the whole variable domain NAGVMQNPRHLVRRRGQEARLRCSPMKGHSHVYWYRQLPEEGLKFMVYLQKENIIDESGMPKERFSAEFPKEGPSILRIQQVVRGDSAAYFCASSGRYRVYEQYFGPGTRLTVT.

Only one count was recorded for this clone. The genes are TRBV10-2 and TRBJ1-2; TRBD1 matches at 7 bases. Germline CDR1 reads WSHSY; CDR2 reads SAAADI. This CDR3 region has 14 residues. V trimming: 4 bases; J trimming: 2 bases; junction bases outside the gene matches: 4. The CDR3: CASSGRGQNYGYTF. The CDR3 DNA reads TGCGCCAGCAGTGGGAGGGGGCAGAACTATGGCTACACCTTC.

The genes are TRBV30 and TRBJ1-5; TRBD1 agrees at 10 bases. The CDR3 totals 16 residues. Germline V lookup: CDR1 GTSNPN, CDR2 SVGIG (reference sequence). V gave up 1 base and J gave up 1 base; unmatched junction bases: 4. The CDR3 reads CAWSASGQGSNQPQHF. The DNA of the CDR3 is TGTGCCTGGAGTGCTTCGGGACAGGGGAGCAATCAGCCCCAGCATTTT.

This clone was seen just once. This sequence joins TRBV6-6 and TRBJ1-1; D gene uncertain. V was pared by 3 bases and J by 5 bases, with 7 bases between. Germline loops: CDR1 MNHNY, CDR2 SVGAGI (reference sequence). CDR3 length: 12 residues. CDR3 residues: CASSYTQTEAFF. The CDR3 bases are TGTGCCAGCAGTTATACGCAGACTGAAGCTTTCTTT.

This sequence joins TRBV11-2 and TRBJ2-6; D is ambiguous. With 1 base removed from V and 0 bases from J, the gap between germline ends came to 10 bases. CDR1 and CDR2 (germline): SGHAT, FQNNGV. The CDR3 sequence is 17 residues long. CDR3: CASSLGSGGSGANVLTF. In nucleotides, the CDR3 is TGTGCCAGCAGCTTAGGTAGTGGTGGCTCTGGGGCCAACGTCCTGACTTTC.

This chain connects TRBV7-8 to TRBJ2-7; 7 nucleotides line up with TRBD1. The CDR3 length is 13 residues. The V gene's germline CDR1 is SGHVS and CDR2 FQNEAQ. V was clipped by 5 bases and J by 6 bases; unmatched bases: 7. The DNA for the CDR3 is TGTGCCAGCAGCGCGCAGACAGGGACCGAGCAGTACTTC. Its translation: CASSAQTGTEQYF.

This chain links TRBV7-2 with TRBJ2-7; 13 positions match TRBD2. The V segment lost 3 bases and the J segment 7 bases; nucleotides outside the gene matches: 6. The germline gives CDR1 SGHTA, CDR2 FQGNSA. The CDR3 contains 15 residues. The CDR3 region is CASSFTSGGAEEQYF. The CDR3 DNA reads TGTGCCAGCAGCTTCACTAGCGGGGGGGCGGAAGAGCAGTACTTC.

The J gene is TRBJ2-1, the V gene TRBV4-1, with 8 bases aligning to TRBD2. J was trimmed by 4 bases and V by 4 bases; bases with no gene match: 12. The CDR3 runs 17 residues. Looked up from germline, CDR1 is MGHRA and CDR2 is YSYEKL. DNA of the CDR3: TGCGCCAGCAGCCGCGGCGGACAGCGGGGGACGTACAATGAGCAGTTCTTC. Translating gives CASSRGGQRGTYNEQFF.